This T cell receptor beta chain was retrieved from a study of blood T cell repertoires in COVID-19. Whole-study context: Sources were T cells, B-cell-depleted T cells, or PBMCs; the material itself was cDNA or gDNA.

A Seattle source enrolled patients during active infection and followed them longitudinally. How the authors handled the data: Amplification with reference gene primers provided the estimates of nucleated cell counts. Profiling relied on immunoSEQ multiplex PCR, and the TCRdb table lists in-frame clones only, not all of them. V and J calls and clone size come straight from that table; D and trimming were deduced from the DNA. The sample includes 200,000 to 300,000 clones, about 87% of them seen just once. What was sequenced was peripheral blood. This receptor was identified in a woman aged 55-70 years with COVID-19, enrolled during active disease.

In DNA form, the CDR3 reads TGTGCCAGCAGCTTATACCAGGGCCTTAATTCACCCCTCCACTTT. This encodes CASSLYQGLNSPLHF. The chain links TRBV7-2 to TRBJ1-6, with D tentatively TRBD1 (5 bases). V lost 2 bases and J 6 bases, leaving 11 bases between the germline ends. The CDR3 contains 15 residues. Germline-derived CDR1 and CDR2 are SGHTA and FQGNSA.